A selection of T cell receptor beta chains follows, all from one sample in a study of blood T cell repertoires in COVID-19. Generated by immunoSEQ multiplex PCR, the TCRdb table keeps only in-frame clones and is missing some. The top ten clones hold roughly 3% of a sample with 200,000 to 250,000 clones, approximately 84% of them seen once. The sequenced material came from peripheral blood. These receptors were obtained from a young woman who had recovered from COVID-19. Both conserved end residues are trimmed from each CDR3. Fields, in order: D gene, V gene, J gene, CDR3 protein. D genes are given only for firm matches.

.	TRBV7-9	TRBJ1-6	AIPRGSYNSPLH
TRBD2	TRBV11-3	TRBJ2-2	ASSNGGIAGGNTGELF
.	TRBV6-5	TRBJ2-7	ASQPSDSWLGEQY
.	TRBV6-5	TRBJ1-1	ASRGRRGGNTEAF
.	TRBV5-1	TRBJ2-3	ASRPETDTQY
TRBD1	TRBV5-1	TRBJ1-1	ASSSDRGTNTEAF
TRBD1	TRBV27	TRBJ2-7	ASKKTRDSSYEQY
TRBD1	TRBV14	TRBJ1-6	ASRSTGGNSPLH
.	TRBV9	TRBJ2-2	ASSVVSRSGGELF
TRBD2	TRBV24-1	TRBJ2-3	ATSDGGGSDTQY
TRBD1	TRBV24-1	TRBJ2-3	ATGTGSTDTQY
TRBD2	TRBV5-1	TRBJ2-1	ASSWGLASGNEQF
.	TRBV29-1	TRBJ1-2	SVEEAAGNYGYT
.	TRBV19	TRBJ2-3	ASSPTGITDTQY
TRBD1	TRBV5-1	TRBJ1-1	ASSADRTENTEAF
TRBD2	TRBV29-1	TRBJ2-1	SVDSGGYNEQF
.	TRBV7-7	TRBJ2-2	ASSRSAGASGELF
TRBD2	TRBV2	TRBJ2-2	ASGRDGSRPGTGELF
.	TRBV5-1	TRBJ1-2	ASSEPGAGYT
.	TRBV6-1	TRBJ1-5	ASSEASGSSNQPQH
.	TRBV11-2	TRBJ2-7	ASTRWRQGEQY
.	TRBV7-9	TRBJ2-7	ASSLAGSSYEQY
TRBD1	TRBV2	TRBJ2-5	ASRAGTGEDETQY
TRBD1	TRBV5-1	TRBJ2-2	ASSSTGAGGELF
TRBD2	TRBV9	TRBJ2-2	ASSLLAGGLVTGELF
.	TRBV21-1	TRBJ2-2	ASSKGQGANTGELF